A single sample is the source of the 18 T cell receptor beta chains below, sequenced in a study of PD-L1 blockade in urothelial cancer. Measured with immunoSEQ multiplex PCR; TCRdb has only the in-frame clones, and not every one. The sample holds approximately 93,000 clones; approximately 82% are singletons and the top ten take around 8.1%. As for time point: peripheral blood 6 weeks after treatment start. Here the sequenced sample was PBMCs, taken around atezolizumab (anti-PD-L1) treatment. Every receptor here comes from a man in his 70s with urothelial cancer.

V usage is TRBV7-9 and J usage is TRBJ2-5; TRBD2 agrees at 8 bases. V shed 5 bases and J 9 bases; nucleotides not matched to a gene: 8. In germline, CDR1 is SEHNR, CDR2 FQNEAQ (reference sequence). This CDR3 region has 13 residues. CDR3 loop: CASSPGGPGAQYF. CDR3 DNA sequence: TGTGCCAGCAGCCCGGGGGGGCCGGGGGCCCAGTACTTC. The full variable domain, its missing parts supplied by reference TRBV7-9 and TRBJ2-5, is DTGVSQNPRHKITKRGQNVTFRCDPISEHNRLYWYRQTLGQGPEFLTYFQNEAQLEKSRLLSDRFSAERPKGSFSTLEIQRTEQGDSAMYLCASSPGGPGAQYFGPGTRLLVL.

This chain connects TRBV10-3 to TRBJ1-5, with TRBD1 as a possible D gene (5 bases). Trimming left V 7 bases short and J 2 bases short, with 15 bases between. Germline V gene lookup returns CDR1 ENHRY and CDR2 SYGVKD. The length of the CDR3 is 15 residues. The CDR3 protein is CAIISGWVGNQPQHF. In nucleotides, the CDR3 is TGTGCCATCATATCAGGGTGGGTTGGCAATCAGCCCCAGCATTTT.

The chain combines TRBV5-6 with TRBJ1-5; D uncertain. The V end was cut by 4 bases, the J end by 0 bases, with 14 bases between. The CDR3 has 16 residues. Germline-derived CDR1 and CDR2 are SGHDT and YYEEEE. For the CDR3, the DNA is TGTGCCAGCAGCAGGCGGGGAACCACTAGCAATCAGCCCCAGCATTTT. Translation gives CASSRRGTTSNQPQHF.

This chain links TRBV9 with TRBJ2-7; D is possibly TRBD2 (5 bases). CDR1 and CDR2 (germline): SGDLS, YYNGEE. CDR3 length: 15 residues. V shed 2 bases and J shed 2 bases, with 14 bases lying between them. The CDR3: CASSVEPGLTYEQYF. The CDR3 DNA reads as TGTGCCAGCAGCGTCGAGCCCGGACTCACCTACGAGCAGTACTTC.

To note about this clone: The junction and the germline gene differ at one end; a read error may be behind it. The chain recombines TRBV4-2 with TRBJ1-6; no firm D call. Germline V CDR1 and CDR2: LGHNA, YNFKEQ. CDR3 length equals 16 residues. CDR3 region: CASGQEFGIYNSPLHF. CDR3 nucleotide sequence: TGTGCCAGCGGCCAAGAATTCGGGATTTATAATTCACCCCTCCACTTT.

This chain uses TRBV7-8 with TRBJ2-7, with TRBD1 identical over 8 bases. Germline CDR1 reads SGHVS; CDR2 reads FQNEAQ. The CDR3 totals 15 residues. V gave up 1 base and J gave up 5 bases; unmatched junction bases: 7. CDR3 in amino acids: CASSLEVRGRDEQYF. Here the CDR3 DNA reads TGTGCCAGCAGCTTAGAGGTCAGGGGGCGTGACGAGCAGTACTTC. The whole variable domain, remainder taken from reference TRBV7-8 and TRBJ2-7, is GAGVSQSPRYKVAKRGQDVALRCDPISGHVSLFWYQQALGQGPEFLTYFQNEAQLDKSGLPSDRFFAERPEGSVSTLKIQRTQQEDSAVYLCASSLEVRGRDEQYFGPGTRLTVT.

The J gene is TRBJ2-5, the V gene TRBV7-2; D gene uncertain. The germline gives CDR1 SGHTA, CDR2 FQGNSA. This CDR3 has 13 residues. Trimming removed 1 base from V and 1 base from J, with 4 bases in between. DNA for the CDR3: TGTGCCAGCAGCTTAGGAGTCCAAGAGACCCAGTACTTC. Amino acid sequence: CASSLGVQETQYF.

A word on this clone: Other DNA sequences in the sample encode the same CDR3. The rearrangement uses TRBV6-1 and TRBJ1-1, with D possibly being TRBD1 (5 bases). Trimming stripped 4 bases from V and 4 bases from J, with 10 bases between. This CDR3 region has 13 residues. Germline V gives CDR1 MNHNS, CDR2 SASEGT. The DNA of the CDR3 is TGTGCCAGCAGTGGAAGGGGTGGCACTGAAGCTTTCTTT. This gives the protein CASSGRGGTEAFF.

The CDR3 nucleotides read TGCGCCAGCACCGGGGGACCAAACAATGAGCAGTTCTTC. It translates to CASTGGPNNEQFF. The chain uses TRBV10-2 and TRBJ2-1; tentatively, D is TRBD2 (6 bases). Trimming pared 7 bases from V and 5 bases from J, leaving 12 bases between. Germline CDR1 and CDR2: WSHSY and SAAADI. The CDR3 contains 13 residues.

V and J are TRBV19 and TRBJ2-1; TRBD2 agrees at 7 bases. Trimming removed 6 bases from V and 7 bases from J; junction bases left unmatched: 9. This CDR3 is built from 14 residues. Germline V gene data show CDR1 as LNHDA and CDR2 as SQIVND (reference sequence). The CDR3 DNA is TGTGCCAGTAGCCTAGCGGATGGGGATAATGAGCAGTTCTTC. Residues: CASSLADGDNEQFF.

This chain uses TRBV7-9 with TRBJ2-5; 11 bases fit TRBD2. Germline-derived CDR1 and CDR2 are SEHNR and FQNEAQ (reference sequence). This CDR3 is built from 15 residues. After removal of 5 bases from V and 5 bases from J, the junction contained 7 bases not matched to a gene. This CDR3 reads CASSQGLAEGETQYF. In nucleotides, the CDR3 is TGTGCCAGCAGCCAGGGACTAGCGGAGGGCGAGACCCAGTACTTC.

The chain carries TRBV7-2 and TRBJ2-3, with a weak D call TRBD2 (6 bases). Germline loops: CDR1 SGHTA, CDR2 FQGNSA. V was trimmed by 4 bases and J by 1 base, leaving 12 bases between them. This CDR3 has 15 residues. In DNA form, the CDR3 reads TGTGCCAGCAGCTCGACGGGACTCGGCACAGATACGCAGTATTTT. This codes for CASSSTGLGTDTQYF.

The rearrangement links TRBV7-9 to TRBJ2-7; D might be TRBD1 (7 bases). CDR3 length: 13 residues. Germline V gene sequence: CDR1 SEHNR, CDR2 FQNEAQ (reference sequence). Trimming removed 7 bases from V and 3 bases from J, with 13 bases in between. CDR3 sequence (DNA): TGTGCCAGCAACCGACAGGGAGGCTACGAGCAGTACTTC. This translates into CASNRQGGYEQYF.

The chain has TRBV6-5 and TRBJ1-4; D gene ambiguous. The CDR3 consists of 14 residues. Trimming removed 0 bases at V and 8 bases at J, with 10 bases between. The germline V gene has CDR1 MNHEY and CDR2 SVGAGI. CDR3 nucleotides: TGTGCCAGCAGTTACTCGAGAATAGCCGAAAAACTGTTTTTT. Protein product: CASSYSRIAEKLFF.

The chain recombines TRBV7-6 with TRBJ2-7, with 9 positions matching TRBD1. Unmatched junction bases numbered 2, after V lost 1 base and J lost 1 base. Germline assignment: CDR1 SGHVS and CDR2 FNYEAQ. The CDR3 runs 15 residues. CDR3 bases: TGTGCCAGCAGCTTAGGGGGACAGGGATCCTACGAGCAGTACTTC. Encoded protein: CASSLGGQGSYEQYF.

V usage is TRBV15 and J usage is TRBJ1-1; D not certain. The CDR3 loop spans 13 amino acids. The germline V gene has CDR1 LNHNV and CDR2 YYDKDF (reference sequence). Trimming cost V 0 bases and J 7 bases, with 9 bases left between them. The CDR3 DNA follows: TGTGCCACCAGCAGAGACCACCGGGGTGAAGCTTTCTTT. This sequence encodes CATSRDHRGEAFF. Supplemented by reference TRBV15 and TRBJ1-1, the full variable domain reads DAMVIQNPRYQVTQFGKPVTLSCSQTLNHNVMYWYQQKSSQAPKLLFHYYDKDFNNEADTPDNFQSRRPNTSFCFLDIRSPGLGDTAMYLCATSRDHRGEAFFGQGTRLTVV.

With regard to this clone: One end of the junction is discordant with germline, which a read error may explain. The V and J genes are TRBV6-5 and TRBJ2-5; TRBD1 matches at 10 bases. CDR1 is MNHEY and CDR2 is SVGAGI in the germline V gene. The CDR3 covers 13 residues. CDR3 amino acids: CASSQGTGAFVNF. The CDR3, as DNA: TGTGCCAGCAGTCAAGGGACAGGGGCTTTTGTGAACTTC.

The chain combines TRBV7-2 with TRBJ1-4, with 8 bases identical to TRBD1. The CDR3 is 15 residues long. V lost 5 bases, J lost 8 bases, and 10 bases stayed unmatched. The germline gives CDR1 SGHTA, CDR2 FQGNSA. The CDR3 DNA reads as TGTGCCAGCAGCCTAGGGGGGACAGGCGGGGAAAAACTGTTTTTT. The encoded protein is CASSLGGTGGEKLFF. The full variable domain, in which reference TRBV7-2 and TRBJ1-4 provide the parts outside the CDR3, is GAGVSQSPSNKVTEKGKDVELRCDPISGHTALYWYRQSLGQGLEFLIYFQGNSAPDKSGLPSDRFSAERTGGSVSTLTIQRTQQEDSAVYLCASSLGGTGGEKLFFGSGTQLSVL.